The TCR beta chain described here comes from a study of early T cells in non-severe SARS-CoV-2 infection. This clonotype has at least ten counts. Trimming took 2 bases from V and 7 from J, leaving 13 bases between them. CDR1 SGHNT and CDR2 YYREEE come from the germline V gene (reference sequence). The length of the CDR3 is 14 residues. TCRdb reprocessed the 5' RACE reads via MiXCR and lists one record per CDR3 protein. This table holds 60,000 or so distinct CDR3 sequences, around 9.3% found once. Sequenced material: whole blood. This clonotype originated in an adult who was a healthcare worker with PCR-confirmed SARS-CoV-2 infection or an uninfected control (not recorded which). V and J are TRBV5-4 and TRBJ2-1, with D possibly being TRBD1 (6 bases). The CDR3, as DNA: TGTGCCAGCAGCTTCAACAGGGATAGGAATGAGCAGTTCTTC. It specifies CASSFNRDRNEQFF.